This TCR beta chain derives from a study of T cell clonality in common variable immunodeficiency. Findings and caveats of the study: Compared with healthy controls, CVID subjects showed increased TCRbeta clonality, mostly in about a third. Links between repertoire features and CVID complications were heterogeneity-limited. Reportedly, TCR beta sequences from common variable immunodeficiency showed fewer deletions and N-nucleotide insertions. CVID subjects shared fewer TCRbeta clones than healthy controls did.

On this clone itself: What it binds is unknown. Read data end 3 residues before the CDR3 end; the end is taken from the germline J gene.

The repertoire was sequenced with immunoSEQ multiplex PCR; TCRdb's copy has only in-frame clones and lacks some. There are about 34,000 clones in the sample, none observed a single time. Diagnosis required reduced IgG, IgA and/or IgM with specific antibody deficiency. The CDR3 has 13 amino acids. Germline-derived CDR1 and CDR2 are GTSNPN and SVGIG (reference sequence). The V gene lost 3 bases and the J gene lost 2 bases, with 7 bases spanning the gap. The J gene is TRBJ2-2, the V gene TRBV30, with D unclear. This clonotype was obtained from a human donor with common variable immunodeficiency. Sequenced: peripheral blood mononuclear cells. Here the CDR3 reads CAWRGLNTGELFF. Incomplete CDR3 DNA: TGTGCCTGGAGAGGGCTTAACACCGGGGAG.